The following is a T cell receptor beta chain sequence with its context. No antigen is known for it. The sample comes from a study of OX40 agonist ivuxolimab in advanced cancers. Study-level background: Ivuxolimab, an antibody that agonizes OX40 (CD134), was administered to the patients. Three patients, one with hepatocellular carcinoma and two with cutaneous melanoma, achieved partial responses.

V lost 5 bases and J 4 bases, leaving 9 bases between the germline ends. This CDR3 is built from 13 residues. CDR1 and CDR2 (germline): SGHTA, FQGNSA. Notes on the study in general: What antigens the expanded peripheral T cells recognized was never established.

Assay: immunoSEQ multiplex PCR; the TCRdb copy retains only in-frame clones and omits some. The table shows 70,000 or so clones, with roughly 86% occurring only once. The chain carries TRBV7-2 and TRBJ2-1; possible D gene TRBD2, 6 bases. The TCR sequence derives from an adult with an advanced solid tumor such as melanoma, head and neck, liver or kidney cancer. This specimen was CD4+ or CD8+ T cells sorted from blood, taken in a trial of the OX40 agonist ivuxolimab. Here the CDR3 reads CASSPAGYNEQFF. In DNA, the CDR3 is TGTGCCAGCAGCCCCGCGGGGTACAATGAGCAGTTCTTC.